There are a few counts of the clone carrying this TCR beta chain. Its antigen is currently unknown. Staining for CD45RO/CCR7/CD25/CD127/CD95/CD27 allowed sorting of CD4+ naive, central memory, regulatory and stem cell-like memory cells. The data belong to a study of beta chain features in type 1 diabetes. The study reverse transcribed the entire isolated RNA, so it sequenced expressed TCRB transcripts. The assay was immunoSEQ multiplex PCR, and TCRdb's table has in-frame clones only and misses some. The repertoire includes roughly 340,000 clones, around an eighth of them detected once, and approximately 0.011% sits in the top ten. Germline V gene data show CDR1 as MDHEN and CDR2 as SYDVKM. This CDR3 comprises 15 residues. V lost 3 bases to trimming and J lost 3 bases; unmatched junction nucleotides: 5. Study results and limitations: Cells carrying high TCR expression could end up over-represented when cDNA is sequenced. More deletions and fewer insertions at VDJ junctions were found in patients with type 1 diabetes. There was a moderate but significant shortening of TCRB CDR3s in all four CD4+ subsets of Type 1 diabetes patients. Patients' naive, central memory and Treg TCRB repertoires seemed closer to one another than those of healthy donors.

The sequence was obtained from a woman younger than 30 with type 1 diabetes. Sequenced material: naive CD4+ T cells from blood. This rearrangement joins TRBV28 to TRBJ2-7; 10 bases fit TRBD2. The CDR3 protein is CASSFFGTSVYEQYF. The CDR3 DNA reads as TGTGCCAGCAGTTTCTTCGGGACTAGCGTCTACGAGCAGTACTTC.